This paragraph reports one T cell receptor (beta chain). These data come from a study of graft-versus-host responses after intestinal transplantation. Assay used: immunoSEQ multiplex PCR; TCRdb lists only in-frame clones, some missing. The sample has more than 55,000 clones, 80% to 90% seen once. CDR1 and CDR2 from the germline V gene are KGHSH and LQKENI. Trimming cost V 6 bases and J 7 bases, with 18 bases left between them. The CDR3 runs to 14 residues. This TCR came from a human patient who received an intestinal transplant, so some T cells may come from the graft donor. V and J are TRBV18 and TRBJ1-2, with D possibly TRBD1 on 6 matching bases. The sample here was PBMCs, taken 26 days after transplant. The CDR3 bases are TGTGCCAGCTCGCCTACTTCAGGGGTAGGTGGCTACACCTTC. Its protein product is CASSPTSGVGGYTF.